Given below is one T cell receptor beta chain in context. Its antigen is not identified. The entry originates in a study of vaccination and CD4 T cells after COVID-19. Study-wide context: Across the group, participants received two doses of either BNT162b2 or mRNA-1273 vaccine. The cells in question were stimulated using overlapping spike peptides derived from SARS-CoV-2, HCoV-NL63, HCoV-OC43 and HCoV-229E. Study outcomes and limitations: Recorded median SARS-CoV-2-reactive clonotype numbers increased from about 20 to 38 without reaching significance.

The study sequenced cultured CD4+ T cell DNA using the Oncomine TCR Beta short-read assay. In TCRdb, the PCR reads were re-called with MiXCR into one record per CDR3 protein. The sample comprises fewer than 9,000 distinct CDR3 sequences, around 21% of which are singletons, and 21% rests with the top ten. The CDR3 consists of 15 residues. The germline V gene encodes CDR1 SGHAT and CDR2 FQNNGV. V lost 5 bases to trimming and J lost 8 bases; unmatched junction nucleotides: 13. Treatment: 10-day PBMC culture with coronavirus spike peptide pools or control peptides (ViraFEST assay). Recorded positive PCR dates fall between March and December 2020, preceding US Alpha, Beta and Delta variants.

The TCR sequence derives from a human donor who had recovered from COVID-19. Sequenced material: CD4+ T cells from blood, cultured in vitro, taken after SARS-CoV-2 vaccination. The V gene is TRBV11-2, the J gene TRBJ1-2; TRBD1 matches 8 bases. The CDR3 reads CASSLTGTGAWGYTF. The CDR3 nucleotides read TGTGCCAGCAGCCTGACCGGGACAGGAGCGTGGGGCTACACCTTC. Full variable domain (missing parts from reference TRBV11-2 and TRBJ1-2): EAGVAQSPRYKIIEKRQSVAFWCNPISGHATLYWYQQILGQGPKLLIQFQNNGVVDDSQLPKDRFSAERLKGVDSTLKIQPAKLEDSAVYLCASSLTGTGAWGYTFGSGTRLTVV.